The source of this T cell receptor beta chain is a study of response to subunit inactivated influenza vaccine. Overall study results and limits: New T cells are recruited in small numbers by each seasonal influenza vaccination, according to the authors' suggestion.

This clonotype was seen a handful of times. Its antigen remains unknown. This CDR3 region has 15 residues. Trimming removed 3 bases from V and 8 bases from J, with 16 bases in between. TCRdb passed the RT-PCR reads through MiXCR, listing each CDR3 protein once. The sample carries roughly 520,000 distinct CDR3 sequences, roughly 25% recorded once. This TCR derives from a man aged 50 to 59 who received an inactivated influenza vaccine. The material was CD4+ T cells sorted from PBMCs, obtained about 5 days after vaccination. The chain has TRBV12-3 or TRBV12-4 and TRBJ1-4, with a tentative D call TRBD1 (6 bases). The CDR3 DNA reads as TGTGCCAGCAGTTTTGGAACCGGGGGCAGGGAAAAACTGTTTTTT. Encoded protein: CASSFGTGGREKLFF.